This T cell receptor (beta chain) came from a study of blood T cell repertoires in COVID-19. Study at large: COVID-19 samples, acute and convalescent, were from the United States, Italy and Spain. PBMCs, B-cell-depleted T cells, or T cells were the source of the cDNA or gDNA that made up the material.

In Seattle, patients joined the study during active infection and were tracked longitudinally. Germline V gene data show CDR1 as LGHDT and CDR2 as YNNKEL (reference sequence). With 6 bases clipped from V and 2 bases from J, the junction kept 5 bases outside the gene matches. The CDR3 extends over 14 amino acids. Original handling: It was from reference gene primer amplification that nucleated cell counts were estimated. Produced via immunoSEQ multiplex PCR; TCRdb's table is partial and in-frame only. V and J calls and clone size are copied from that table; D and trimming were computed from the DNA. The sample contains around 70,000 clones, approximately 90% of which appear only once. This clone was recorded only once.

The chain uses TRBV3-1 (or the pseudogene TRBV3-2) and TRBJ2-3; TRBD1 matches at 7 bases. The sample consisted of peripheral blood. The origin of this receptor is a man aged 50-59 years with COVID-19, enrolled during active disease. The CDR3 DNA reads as TGTGCCAGCAGACGACAGGGAACCACAGATACGCAGTATTTT. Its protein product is CASRRQGTTDTQYF.